Sequencing of this T cell receptor (beta chain) was carried out in a study of cytomegalovirus exposure and HLA in healthy donors. Primers for the PCR totalled 60 Vbeta and 13 Jbeta. Only in-frame clones appear in the TCRdb table, and some are missing; sequencing was by immunoSEQ multiplex PCR. Seen here are over 150,000 clones, roughly 70% observed once, and the top ten hold 5% to 5.5%. The sample comprised PBMCs. The sequence was collected from a woman aged 18-29 years in good health and CMV-seropositive.

The CDR3 bases are TGCGCCAGCAGCCTAGGACATAACACCGGGGAGCTGTTTTTT. Translation: CASSLGHNTGELFF. This rearrangement joins TRBV4-3 to TRBJ2-2, with TRBD1 as a possible D gene (5 bases). CDR3 size: 14 residues. Germline CDR1 and CDR2: LGHNA and YSLEER. Trimming cost V 4 bases and J 2 bases, with 8 bases left between them.